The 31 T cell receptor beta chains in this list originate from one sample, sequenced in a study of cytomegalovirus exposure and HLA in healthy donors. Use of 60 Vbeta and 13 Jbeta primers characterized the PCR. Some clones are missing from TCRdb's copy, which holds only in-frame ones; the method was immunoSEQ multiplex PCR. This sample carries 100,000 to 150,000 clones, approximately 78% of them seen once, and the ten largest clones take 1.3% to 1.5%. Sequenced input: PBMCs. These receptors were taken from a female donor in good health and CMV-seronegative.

The CDR3 protein is CASSRLLAGGRGYEQYF. The CDR3 DNA follows: TGTGCCAGCAGTCGTCTCCTAGCGGGAGGACGAGGCTACGAGCAGTACTTC. The chain joins TRBV5-4 to TRBJ2-5, with 11 bases lining up with TRBD2. The J call is in doubt because the DNA end fits TRBJ2-7 better. This CDR3 is 17 amino acids long. Germline CDR1 reads SGHNT; CDR2 reads YYREEE (reference sequence).

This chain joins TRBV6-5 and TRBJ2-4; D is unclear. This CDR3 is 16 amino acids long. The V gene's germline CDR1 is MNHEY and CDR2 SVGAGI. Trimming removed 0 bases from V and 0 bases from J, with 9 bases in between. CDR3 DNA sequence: TGTGCCAGCAGTTACTCGGGCAGTTTAGCCAAAAACATTCAGTACTTC. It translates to CASSYSGSLAKNIQYF.

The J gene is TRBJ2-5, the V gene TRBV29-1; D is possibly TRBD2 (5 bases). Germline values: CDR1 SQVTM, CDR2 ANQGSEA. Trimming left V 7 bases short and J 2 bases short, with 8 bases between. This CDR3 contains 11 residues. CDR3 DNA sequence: TGCAGCGCCCGGACTCAAGAGACCCAGTACTTC. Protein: CSARTQETQYF.

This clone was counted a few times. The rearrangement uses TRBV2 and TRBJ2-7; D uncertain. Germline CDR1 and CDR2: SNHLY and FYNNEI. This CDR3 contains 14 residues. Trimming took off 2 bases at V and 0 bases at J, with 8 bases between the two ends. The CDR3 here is CASSEPRSSYEQYF. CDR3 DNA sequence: TGTGCCAGCAGTGAACCCAGATCCTCCTACGAGCAGTACTTC.

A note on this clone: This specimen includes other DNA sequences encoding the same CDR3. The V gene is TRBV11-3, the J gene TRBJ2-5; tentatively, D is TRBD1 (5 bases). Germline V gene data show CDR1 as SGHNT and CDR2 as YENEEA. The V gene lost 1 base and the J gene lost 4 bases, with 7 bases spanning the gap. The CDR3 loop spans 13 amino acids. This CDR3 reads CASSLGQGETQYF. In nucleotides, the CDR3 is TGTGCCAGCAGCTTAGGGCAGGGAGAGACCCAGTACTTC. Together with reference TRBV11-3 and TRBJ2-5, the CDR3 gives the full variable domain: EAGVVQSPRYKIIEKKQPVAFWCNPISGHNTLYWYLQNLGQGPELLIRYENEEAVDDSQLPKDRFSAERLKGVDSTLKIQPAELGDSAVYLCASSLGQGETQYFGPGTRLLVL.

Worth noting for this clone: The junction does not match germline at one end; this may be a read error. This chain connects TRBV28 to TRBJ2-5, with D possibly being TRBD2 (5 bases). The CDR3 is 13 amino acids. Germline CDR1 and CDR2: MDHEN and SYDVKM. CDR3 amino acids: CAISLAGEETQYF. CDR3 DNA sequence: TGTGCCATCAGTCTGGCGGGTGAAGAGACCCAGTACTTC.

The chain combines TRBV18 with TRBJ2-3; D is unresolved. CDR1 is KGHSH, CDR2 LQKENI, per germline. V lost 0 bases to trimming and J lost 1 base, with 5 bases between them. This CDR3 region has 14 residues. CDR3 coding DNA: TGTGCCAGCTCACCACCCCTACGCACAGATACGCAGTATTTT. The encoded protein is CASSPPLRTDTQYF.

The CDR3 DNA is TGCGCCAGCAGCCAAGATCGGGGACAGGGAGACTATGGCTACACCTTC. Residues: CASSQDRGQGDYGYTF. The V call is TRBV4-1, the J call TRBJ1-2, with 9 nucleotides matching TRBD1. This CDR3 spans 16 amino acids. Germline CDR1 and CDR2: MGHRA and YSYEKL. The V and J ends lost 0 bases and 3 bases, in that order; junction bases with no gene match: 5.

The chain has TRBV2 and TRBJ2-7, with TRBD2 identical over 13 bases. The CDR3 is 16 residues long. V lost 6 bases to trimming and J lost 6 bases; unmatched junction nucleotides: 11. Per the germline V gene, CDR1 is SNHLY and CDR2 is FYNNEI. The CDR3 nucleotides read TGTGCCAGCAGACCTGGGACTAGCGGGATAGGGCCCGAGCAGTACTTC. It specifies CASRPGTSGIGPEQYF. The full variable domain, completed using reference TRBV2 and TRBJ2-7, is EPEVTQTPSHQVTQMGQEVILRCVPISNHLYFYWYRQILGQKVEFLVSFYNNEISEKSEIFDDQFSVERPDGSNFTLKIRSTKLEDSAMYFCASRPGTSGIGPEQYFGPGTRLTVT.

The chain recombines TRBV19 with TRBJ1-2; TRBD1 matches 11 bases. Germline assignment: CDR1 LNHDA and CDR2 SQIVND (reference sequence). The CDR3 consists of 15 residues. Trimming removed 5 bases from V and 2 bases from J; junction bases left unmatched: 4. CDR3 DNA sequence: TGTGCCAGTAGTCGCCGGGACAGGGGGAACTATGGCTACACCTTC. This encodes CASSRRDRGNYGYTF. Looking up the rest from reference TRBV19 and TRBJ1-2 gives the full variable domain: DGGITQSPKYLFRKEGQNVTLSCEQNLNHDAMYWYRQDPGQGLRLIYYSQIVNDFQKGDIAEGYSVSREKKESFPLTVTSAQKNPTAFYLCASSRRDRGNYGYTFGSGTRLTVV.

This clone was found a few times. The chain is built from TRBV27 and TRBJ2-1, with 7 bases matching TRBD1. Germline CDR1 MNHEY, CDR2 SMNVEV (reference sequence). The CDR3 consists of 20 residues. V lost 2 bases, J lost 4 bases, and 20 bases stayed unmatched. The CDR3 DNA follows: TGTGCCAGCAGTTTAATATTGGGACAGCAGCGGAGGCTTCCTTACAATGAGCAGTTCTTC. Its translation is CASSLILGQQRRLPYNEQFF.

Here the CDR3 DNA reads TGTGCCTGGAGTATGAGGACAGGGATCGATCAGCCCCAGCATTTT. It specifies CAWSMRTGIDQPQHF. The gene calls are TRBV30 and TRBJ1-5, with 8 bases fitting TRBD1. CDR3 size: 15 residues. V lost 2 bases to trimming and J lost 5 bases; unmatched junction nucleotides: 8. Germline V CDR1 and CDR2: GTSNPN, SVGIG (reference sequence).

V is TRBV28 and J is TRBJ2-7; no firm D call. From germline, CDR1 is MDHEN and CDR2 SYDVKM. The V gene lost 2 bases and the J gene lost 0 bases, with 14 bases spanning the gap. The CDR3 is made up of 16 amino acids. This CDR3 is CASSLAVSASSYEQYF. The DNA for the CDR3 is TGTGCCAGCAGTTTAGCGGTGTCGGCTAGCTCCTACGAGCAGTACTTC.

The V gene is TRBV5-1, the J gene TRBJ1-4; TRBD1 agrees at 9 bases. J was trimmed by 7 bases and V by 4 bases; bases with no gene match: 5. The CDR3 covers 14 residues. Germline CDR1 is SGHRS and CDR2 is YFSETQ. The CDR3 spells CASSTDRGGEKLFF. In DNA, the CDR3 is TGCGCCAGCAGCACTGACAGGGGGGGTGAAAAACTGTTTTTT.

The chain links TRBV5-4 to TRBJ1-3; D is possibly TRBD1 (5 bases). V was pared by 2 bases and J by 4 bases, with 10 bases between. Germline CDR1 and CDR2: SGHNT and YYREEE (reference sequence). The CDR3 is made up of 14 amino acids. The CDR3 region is CASSFGGDGNTIYF. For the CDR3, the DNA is TGTGCCAGCAGCTTCGGAGGGGACGGAAACACCATATATTTT.

The CDR3 nucleotides read TGTGCCAGCAGCACAAGCACAGGGAACCAGCCCCAGCATTTT. This translates into CASSTSTGNQPQHF. The chain is built from TRBV11-2 and TRBJ1-5; possible D gene TRBD1, 6 bases. The germline V and J ends were trimmed by 5 bases and 7 bases, with 15 bases remaining between them. CDR1 is SGHAT, CDR2 FQNNGV, per germline. CDR3 size: 14 residues.

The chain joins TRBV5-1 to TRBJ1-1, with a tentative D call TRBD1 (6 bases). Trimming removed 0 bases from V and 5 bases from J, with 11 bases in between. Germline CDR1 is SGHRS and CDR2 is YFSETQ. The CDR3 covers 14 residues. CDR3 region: CASSLALQGTEAFF. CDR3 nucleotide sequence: TGCGCCAGCAGCTTGGCTCTACAGGGAACTGAAGCTTTCTTT.

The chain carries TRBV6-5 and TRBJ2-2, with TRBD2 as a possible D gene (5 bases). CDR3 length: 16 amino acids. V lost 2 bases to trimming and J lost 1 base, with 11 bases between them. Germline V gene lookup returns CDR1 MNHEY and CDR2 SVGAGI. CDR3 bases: TGTGCCAGCAGTTACGTGCGGGTGATGAACACCGGGGAGCTGTTTTTT. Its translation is CASSYVRVMNTGELFF.

For the CDR3, the DNA is TGTGCCAGCAGTTCCTTGGACAGGGTCCCCTACAATGAGCAGTTCTTC. Protein product: CASSSLDRVPYNEQFF. The chain recombines TRBV27 with TRBJ2-1; TRBD1 aligns across 8 bases. V lost 4 bases, J lost 2 bases, and 7 bases stayed unmatched. Germline-derived CDR1 and CDR2 are MNHEY and SMNVEV (reference sequence). The CDR3 has 16 amino acids.

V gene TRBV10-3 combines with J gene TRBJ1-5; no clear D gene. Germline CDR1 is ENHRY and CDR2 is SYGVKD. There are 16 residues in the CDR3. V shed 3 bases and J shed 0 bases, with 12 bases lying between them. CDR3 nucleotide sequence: TGTGCCATCAGTGAAGGGAGGATGAATAGCAATCAGCCCCAGCATTTT. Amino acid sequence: CAISEGRMNSNQPQHF.

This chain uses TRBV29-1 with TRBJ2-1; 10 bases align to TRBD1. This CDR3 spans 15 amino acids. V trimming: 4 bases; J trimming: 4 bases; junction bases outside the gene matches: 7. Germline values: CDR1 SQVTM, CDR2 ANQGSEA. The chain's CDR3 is CSVVLRDRGYNEQFF. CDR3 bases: TGCAGCGTTGTTCTTCGGGACAGGGGATACAATGAGCAGTTCTTC.

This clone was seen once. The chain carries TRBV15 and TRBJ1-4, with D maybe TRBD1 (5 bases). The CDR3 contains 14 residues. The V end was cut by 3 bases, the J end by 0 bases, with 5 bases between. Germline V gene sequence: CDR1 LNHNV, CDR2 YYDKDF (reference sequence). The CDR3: CATSRTATNEKLFF. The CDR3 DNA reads TGTGCCACCAGCAGGACAGCAACTAATGAAAAACTGTTTTTT.

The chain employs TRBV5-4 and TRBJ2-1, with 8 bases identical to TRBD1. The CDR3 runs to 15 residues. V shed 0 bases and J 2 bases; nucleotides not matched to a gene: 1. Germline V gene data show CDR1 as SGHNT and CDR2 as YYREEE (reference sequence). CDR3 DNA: TGTGCCAGCAGCTTGGCAGGGGGCACCTACAATGAGCAGTTCTTC. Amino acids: CASSLAGGTYNEQFF.

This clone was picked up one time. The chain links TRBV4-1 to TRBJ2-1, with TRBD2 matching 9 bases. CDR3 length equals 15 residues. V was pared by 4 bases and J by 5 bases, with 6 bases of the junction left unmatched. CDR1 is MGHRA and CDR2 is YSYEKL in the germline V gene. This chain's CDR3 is CASSLRTSANNEQFF. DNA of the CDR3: TGCGCCAGCAGCCTTCGGACTAGCGCCAACAATGAGCAGTTCTTC.

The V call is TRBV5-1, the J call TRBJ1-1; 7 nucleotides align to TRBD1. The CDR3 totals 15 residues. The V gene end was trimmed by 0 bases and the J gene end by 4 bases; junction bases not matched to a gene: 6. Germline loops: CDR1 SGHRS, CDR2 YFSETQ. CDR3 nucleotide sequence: TGCGCCAGCAGCTTGGAAGCCAGGGGGAGCACTGAAGCTTTCTTT. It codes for CASSLEARGSTEAFF.

The CDR3, as DNA: TGTGCCAGCAGTTATCCAGGGATCGGCGCTGAAGCTTTCTTT. Its translation is CASSYPGIGAEAFF. This chain links TRBV28 with TRBJ1-1, with D maybe TRBD1 (5 bases). This CDR3 has 14 residues. Germline CDR1 is MDHEN and CDR2 is SYDVKM. V dropped 4 bases and J dropped 6 bases, with 15 bases sitting between them.

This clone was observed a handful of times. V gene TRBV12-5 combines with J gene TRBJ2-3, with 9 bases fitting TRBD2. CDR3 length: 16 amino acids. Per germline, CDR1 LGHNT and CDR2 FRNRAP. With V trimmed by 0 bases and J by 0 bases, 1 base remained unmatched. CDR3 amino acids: CASGLVTSGSTDTQYF. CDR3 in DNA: TGTGCTAGTGGTTTGGTCACTAGCGGGAGCACAGATACGCAGTATTTT.

The CDR3 region has the DNA TGTGCCAGCAGCCCGACAGGGATCGATGGCTACACCTTC. The encoded protein is CASSPTGIDGYTF. The chain couples TRBV28 to TRBJ1-2, with 7 nucleotides matching TRBD1. Germline V gene sequence: CDR1 MDHEN, CDR2 SYDVKM. V gave up 6 bases and J gave up 6 bases; unmatched junction bases: 7. CDR3 length: 13 amino acids.

The CDR3 spells CASSLVGGSFTDTQYF. The CDR3 region has the DNA TGCGCCAGCAGCTTGGTCGGCGGGAGCTTCACAGATACGCAGTATTTT. The chain employs TRBV5-1 and TRBJ2-3, with TRBD2 identical over 7 bases. J gave up 2 bases and V 0 bases, and 6 bases lay outside the gene matches. There are 16 residues in the CDR3. CDR1 is SGHRS, CDR2 YFSETQ, per germline.

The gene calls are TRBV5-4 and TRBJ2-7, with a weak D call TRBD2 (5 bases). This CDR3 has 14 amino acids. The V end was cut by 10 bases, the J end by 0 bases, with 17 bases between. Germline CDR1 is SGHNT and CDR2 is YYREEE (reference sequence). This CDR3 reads CAEGRVGTSYEQYF. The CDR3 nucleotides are TGTGCCGAGGGAAGGGTTGGCACCTCCTACGAGCAGTACTTC.

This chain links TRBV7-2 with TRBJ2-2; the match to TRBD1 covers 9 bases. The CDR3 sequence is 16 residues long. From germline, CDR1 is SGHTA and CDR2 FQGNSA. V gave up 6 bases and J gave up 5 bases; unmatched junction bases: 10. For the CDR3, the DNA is TGTGCCAGCAGGGTTTCCGGGACAGGGACAACCGGGGAGCTGTTTTTT. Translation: CASRVSGTGTTGELFF.